Listed below are T cell receptor beta chains from one sample, sequenced in a study of sequential checkpoint blockade in melanoma. The table came from immunoSEQ multiplex PCR; TCRdb's copy has only in-frame clones and leaves some out. Among some 19,000 clones, over 70% were seen once, and the ten largest hold about 38%. The sample in question was CD8+ T cells sorted from blood (inferred from file names), obtained from a patient given nivolumab and ipilimumab in sequence. These receptor sequences come from a human donor with melanoma. The CDR3 runs from the conserved cysteine through the conserved F or W. The order of the fields is clone size, V gene, D gene, J gene, CDR3 DNA, CDR3 protein. The D gene is left open where the match is weak. Clone size is shown for a subset of rows, as once, few, many or a class of expanded clone.

>once|TRBV12-5|TRBD2|TRBJ2-3
TGTGCTAGTGGTTTGAACATCCTAGCGGAGCCCACAGATACGCAGTATTTT
CASGLNILAEPTDTQYF
>NA|TRBV9|NA|TRBJ2-1
TGTGCCAGCAGCCCTCCACGGGGGGCTGGACCCGCTGAGCAGTTCTTC
CASSPPRGAGPAEQFF
>NA|TRBV6-9|NA|TRBJ1-4
TGTGCCAGCAGCCACCCCTTATGGAGCTTTAATGAAAAACTGTTTTTT
CASSHPLWSFNEKLFF
>NA|TRBV6-5|NA|TRBJ2-1
TGTGCCAGCAGCACTAACCAGGGAACCAATGAGCAGTTCTTC
CASSTNQGTNEQFF
>NA|TRBV10-1|TRBD1|TRBJ2-2
TGCGCCAGTGGACAGGGGGCCGGCGGGGAGCTGTTTTTT
CASGQGAGGELFF
>NA|TRBV10-2|NA|TRBJ2-2
TGCGCCAGCACGGGGACACTCAACACCGGGGAGCTGTTTTTT
CASTGTLNTGELFF
>NA|TRBV27|TRBD1|TRBJ1-2
TGTGCCAGCAGTTTTCGACAGGGGACGCCCTATGGCTACACCTTC
CASSFRQGTPYGYTF
>NA|TRBV7-9|TRBD1|TRBJ1-2
TGTGCCAGCAGCTTAGCGACAGGGGAAGTCGGCTATGGCTACACCTTC
CASSLATGEVGYGYTF
>NA|TRBV5-6|TRBD2|TRBJ2-3
TGTGCCAGCAGCTTGGTAGCGGGGACCTTCTCTAGCACAGATACGCAGTATTTT
CASSLVAGTFSSTDTQYF
>NA|TRBV28|NA|TRBJ1-6
TGTGCCAGCAGCCAACGCCGACGGGTATCGAATTCCCCCCTCCACTTT
CASSQRRRVSNSPLHF
>NA|TRBV28|NA|TRBJ2-5
TGTGCCAGCAGTCAACAGGGGGGGGAGACCCAGTACTTC
CASSQQGGETQYF
>NA|TRBV29-1|TRBD2|TRBJ2-2
TGCAGCGTTAAAGCGGGGGGGCTCACCGGGGAGCTGTTTTTT
CSVKAGGLTGELFF
>NA|TRBV10-3|NA|TRBJ2-7
TGTGCCATCAGTGACGGAAAACTAGCCTATCGCGAGCAGTACTTC
CAISDGKLAYREQYF
>NA|TRBV7-8|NA|TRBJ1-1
TGTGCCAGCAGCTTAGGCGCAGCCAATAAAGCGAGCGCGAGTACTGAAGCTTTCTTT
CASSLGAANKASASTEAFF
>NA|TRBV19|NA|TRBJ2-6
TGTGCCACCACTACCATCACCGTACAGGGAAACTCTGGGGCCAACGTCCTGACTTTC
CATTTITVQGNSGANVLTF
>few|TRBV6-5|NA|TRBJ1-2
TGTGCCAGCGCCCCGACTGGGGGGACTAACTATGGCTACACCTTC
CASAPTGGTNYGYTF
>NA|TRBV7-9|NA|TRBJ2-7
TGTGCCAGCAGCTTTTCTGAAGGACAGCTCTACGAGCAGTACTTC
CASSFSEGQLYEQYF
>NA|TRBV5-4|NA|TRBJ2-4
TGTGCCAACCCCGTAGGCGGCAAAAACATTCAGTACTTC
CANPVGGKNIQYF
>few|TRBV19|NA|TRBJ1-5
TGTGCCAGTAGTAAGGGGCCTCAGCCCCAGCATTTT
CASSKGPQPQHF
>NA|TRBV7-9|NA|TRBJ2-7
TGTGCCAGCAGCTTAGCGTCTCCTAGAAGTAGCTCCTACGAGCAGTACTTC
CASSLASPRSSSYEQYF
>NA|TRBV7-9|TRBD1|TRBJ2-5
TGTGCCAGCAGCTTTGAGGGGGCGCAAGAGACCCAGTACTTC
CASSFEGAQETQYF
>NA|TRBV5-8|TRBD1|TRBJ1-1
TGTGCCAGCAGCTGGAGGGGGCGCGACACTGAAGCTTTCTTT
CASSWRGRDTEAFF
>NA|TRBV4-2|NA|TRBJ2-3
TGTGCCAGCAGCCATTACAGAACCAGGGGTTCGTCAGATACGCAGTATTTT
CASSHYRTRGSSDTQYF
>NA|TRBV19|NA|TRBJ2-1
TGTGCCAGTAGTATAAGCGCCGGACATCTTAGCTCCTACAATGAGCAGTTCTTC
CASSISAGHLSSYNEQFF
>NA|TRBV14|NA|TRBJ2-3
TGTGCCAGCAGCCAAGATGCTATGGCAGATACGCAGTATTTT
CASSQDAMADTQYF
>NA|TRBV30|TRBD2|TRBJ2-1
TGTGCCTGGAAGGTAGCTAGCGGCTACAATGAGCAGTTCTTC
CAWKVASGYNEQFF
>NA|TRBV13|TRBD2|TRBJ2-7
TGTGCCAGCAGCTTAAATGGCCTGGCGGGGGGGCTACACGAGCAGTACTTC
CASSLNGLAGGLHEQYF
>NA|TRBV6-1|NA|TRBJ1-5
TGTGCCAGCGGTGAATCGGTAGGGGCCCATTATAGCAATCAGCCCCAGCATTTT
CASGESVGAHYSNQPQHF
>few|TRBV4-1|NA|TRBJ2-7
TGCGCCAGCAGCCAAGATTATGGGCGGGTGGGGTCCTACGAGCAGTACTTC
CASSQDYGRVGSYEQYF
>once|TRBV27|TRBD1|TRBJ1-4
TGTGCCAGCACTTATACAGGGGACATCGGAGAAAAACTGTTTTTT
CASTYTGDIGEKLFF
>NA|TRBV6-5|TRBD2|TRBJ2-1
TGTGCCAGCAGTTACCTAGCGGGCCTCTACAGAGAGCAGTTCTTC
CASSYLAGLYREQFF
>NA|TRBV6-5|TRBD1|TRBJ2-7
TGTGCCAGCAGCCAGGGGACAGGGGGGGAGCAGTACTTC
CASSQGTGGEQYF
>NA|TRBV7-9|NA|TRBJ1-1
TGTGCCAGCAGCTTAGTGGTGACAAACACTGAAGCTTTCTTT
CASSLVVTNTEAFF
>NA|TRBV11-2|TRBD1|TRBJ1-4
TGTGCCAGCAGCTGGCAAAAGGGACAGGGGGAAGAAAAACTGTTTTTT
CASSWQKGQGEEKLFF
>NA|TRBV5-4|TRBD2|TRBJ2-1
TGTGCCAGCAGACTTGGGACTAGCGGCCTTAGCTCCTACAATGAGCAGTTCTTC
CASRLGTSGLSSYNEQFF
>NA|TRBV19|NA|TRBJ2-5
TGTGCCAGTAGTACCCGGGGCCAAGAGACCCAGTACTTC
CASSTRGQETQYF
>NA|TRBV7-2|TRBD1|TRBJ1-2
TGTGCCAGCAGCTCGGACAGGGCGCATGGCTACACCTTC
CASSSDRAHGYTF
>NA|TRBV27|TRBD2|TRBJ2-1
TGTGCCAGCAGTCCAGCTGCGGGACTAGCGGTTCGCGAGCAGTTCTTC
CASSPAAGLAVREQFF
>NA|TRBV5-6|TRBD1|TRBJ2-7
TGTGCCAGCAGCCCACAGGGGTCATACGAGCAGTACTTC
CASSPQGSYEQYF
>NA|TRBV27|TRBD2|TRBJ2-7
TGTGCCAGCAGTTTATCGATCGTAGGCTCTAGCGGGAGGGCCTACGAGCAGTACTTC
CASSLSIVGSSGRAYEQYF
>once|TRBV27|NA|TRBJ2-2
TGTGCCAGCAGTTTCAGGCGAACCCGGGAGCTGTTTTTT
CASSFRRTRELFF